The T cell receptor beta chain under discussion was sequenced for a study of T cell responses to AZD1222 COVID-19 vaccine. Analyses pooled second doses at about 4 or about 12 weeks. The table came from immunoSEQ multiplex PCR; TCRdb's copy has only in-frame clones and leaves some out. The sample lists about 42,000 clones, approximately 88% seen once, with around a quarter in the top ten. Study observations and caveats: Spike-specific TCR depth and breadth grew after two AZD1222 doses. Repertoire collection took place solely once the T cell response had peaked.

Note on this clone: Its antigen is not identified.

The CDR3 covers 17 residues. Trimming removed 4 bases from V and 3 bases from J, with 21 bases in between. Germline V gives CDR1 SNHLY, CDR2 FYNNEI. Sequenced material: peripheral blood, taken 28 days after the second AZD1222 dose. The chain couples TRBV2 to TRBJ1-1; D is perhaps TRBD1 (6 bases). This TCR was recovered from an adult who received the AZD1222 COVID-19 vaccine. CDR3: CASSVTLGRGVDTEAFF. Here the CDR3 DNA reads TGTGCCAGCAGTGTTACCCTAGGCAGGGGAGTCGACACTGAAGCTTTCTTT.